The 5 T cell receptor beta chains in this list originate from one sample, sequenced in a study of blood T cell repertoires in COVID-19. This table comes from immunoSEQ multiplex PCR, and its TCRdb copy is limited to in-frame clones, with some not included. The data show around 130,000 clones, 75% to 90% seen once. Sequencing was done on a sample of peripheral blood. All receptors come from a man between 50 and 59 years old with active or convalescent COVID-19.

The chain carries TRBV29-1 and TRBJ2-3; D not resolved. In germline, CDR1 is SQVTM, CDR2 ANQGSEA. V was trimmed by 2 bases and J by 1 base, leaving 19 bases between them. This CDR3 is 17 amino acids long. CDR3 coding DNA: TGCAGCGTTGAATGGCGTGTTAGCATTGTCGGCACAGATACGCAGTATTTT. Amino acids: CSVEWRVSIVGTDTQYF.

This chain connects TRBV18 to TRBJ2-7, with D possibly matching TRBD2 (6 bases). Germline CDR1 KGHSH, CDR2 LQKENI. There are 14 residues in the CDR3. Trimming pared 5 bases from V and 2 bases from J, leaving 13 bases between. The CDR3 region is CASSTAGGPYEQYF. The DNA for the CDR3 is TGTGCCAGCTCAACCGCCGGGGGACCCTACGAGCAGTACTTC.

J is TRBJ1-1 and V is TRBV6-2 or TRBV6-3, with TRBD1 as a possible D gene (6 bases). The CDR3 consists of 17 residues. Germline V lookup: CDR1 MNHEY, CDR2 SVGEGT. Trimming left V 5 bases short and J 0 bases short, with 19 bases between. CDR3 loop: CASSHHLTDRLNTEAFF. DNA of the CDR3: TGTGCCAGCAGTCACCACCTTACCGACAGGTTGAACACTGAAGCTTTCTTT.

The rearrangement links TRBV28 to TRBJ2-3; 8 bases fit TRBD1. Germline V lookup: CDR1 MDHEN, CDR2 SYDVKM. V dropped 3 bases and J dropped 3; count of bases not matched to a gene: 5. This CDR3 has 15 amino acids. The CDR3 DNA follows: TGTGCCAGCAGTTTCAGGGGGCGAGGTACAGATACGCAGTATTTT. Translation: CASSFRGRGTDTQYF.

As concerns this clone: The same CDR3 arises from other DNA sequences in this sample as well. V and J are TRBV19 and TRBJ1-2; 9 bases align to TRBD1. V dropped 6 bases and J dropped 2; count of bases not matched to a gene: 4. The CDR3 runs to 14 residues. Germline loops: CDR1 LNHDA, CDR2 SQIVND (reference sequence). The CDR3 DNA sequence: TGTGCCAGTAGCCGGGACAGGGTCAACTATGGCTACACCTTC. This codes for CASSRDRVNYGYTF. Variable domain in full (rest from reference TRBV19 and TRBJ1-2): DGGITQSPKYLFRKEGQNVTLSCEQNLNHDAMYWYRQDPGQGLRLIYYSQIVNDFQKGDIAEGYSVSREKKESFPLTVTSAQKNPTAFYLCASSRDRVNYGYTFGSGTRLTVV.